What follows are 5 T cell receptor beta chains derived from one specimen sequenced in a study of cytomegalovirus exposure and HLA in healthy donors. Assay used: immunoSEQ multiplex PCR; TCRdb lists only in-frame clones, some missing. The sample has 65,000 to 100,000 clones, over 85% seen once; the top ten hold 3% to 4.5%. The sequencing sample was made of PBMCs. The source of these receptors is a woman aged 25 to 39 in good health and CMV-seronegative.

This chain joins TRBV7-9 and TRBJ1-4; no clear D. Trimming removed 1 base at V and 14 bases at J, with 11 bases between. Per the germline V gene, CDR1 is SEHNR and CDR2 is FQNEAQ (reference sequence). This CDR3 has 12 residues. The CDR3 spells CASSLDGKRLFF. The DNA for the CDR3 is TGTGCCAGCAGCTTAGATGGAAAGAGGCTGTTTTTT.

In nucleotides, the CDR3 is TGCGCCAGCAGTCGATCGGCTAGCGGAGGCCGCACAGATACGCAGTATTTT. Translating it yields CASSRSASGGRTDTQYF. This chain joins TRBV5-1 and TRBJ2-3; 7 nucleotides match TRBD2. V gave up 5 bases and J gave up 1 base; unmatched junction bases: 13. This CDR3 is 17 amino acids long. CDR1 SGHRS and CDR2 YFSETQ come from the germline V gene.

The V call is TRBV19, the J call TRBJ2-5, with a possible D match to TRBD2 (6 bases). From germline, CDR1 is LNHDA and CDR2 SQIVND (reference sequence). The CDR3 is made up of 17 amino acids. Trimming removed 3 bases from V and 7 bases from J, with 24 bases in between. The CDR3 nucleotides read TGTGCCAGTAGTATTGGGGGTCGGACGGATACCGGGGGGACCCAGTACTTC. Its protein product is CASSIGGRTDTGGTQYF.

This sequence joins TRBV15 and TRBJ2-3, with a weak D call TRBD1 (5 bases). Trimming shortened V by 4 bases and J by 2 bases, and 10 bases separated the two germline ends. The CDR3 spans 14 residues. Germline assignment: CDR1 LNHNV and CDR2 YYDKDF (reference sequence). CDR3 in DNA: TGTGCCACCAGCAAGGGGCAGCCCACAGATACGCAGTATTTT. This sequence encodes CATSKGQPTDTQYF. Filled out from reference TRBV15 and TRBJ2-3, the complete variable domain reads DAMVIQNPRYQVTQFGKPVTLSCSQTLNHNVMYWYQQKSSQAPKLLFHYYDKDFNNEADTPDNFQSRRPNTSFCFLDIRSPGLGDTAMYLCATSKGQPTDTQYFGPGTRLTVL.

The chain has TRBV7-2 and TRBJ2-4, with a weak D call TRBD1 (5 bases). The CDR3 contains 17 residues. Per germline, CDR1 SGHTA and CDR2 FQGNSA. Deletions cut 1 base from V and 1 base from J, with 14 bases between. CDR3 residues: CASSLVQGQGAKNIQYF. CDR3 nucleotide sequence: TGTGCCAGCAGCTTAGTGCAGGGTCAAGGGGCCAAAAACATTCAGTACTTC.